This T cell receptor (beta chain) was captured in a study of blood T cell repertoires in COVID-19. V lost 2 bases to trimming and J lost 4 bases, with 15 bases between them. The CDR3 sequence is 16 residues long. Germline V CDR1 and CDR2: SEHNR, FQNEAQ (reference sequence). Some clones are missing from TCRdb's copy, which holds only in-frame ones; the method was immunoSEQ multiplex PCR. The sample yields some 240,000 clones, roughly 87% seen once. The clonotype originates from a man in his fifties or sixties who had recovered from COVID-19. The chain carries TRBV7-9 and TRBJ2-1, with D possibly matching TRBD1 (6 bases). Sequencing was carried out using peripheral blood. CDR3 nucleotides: TGTGCCAGCAGCTTACAATCCCAGGGGAATTACAATGAGCAGTTCTTC. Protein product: CASSLQSQGNYNEQFF. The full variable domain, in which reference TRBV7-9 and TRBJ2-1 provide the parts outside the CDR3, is DTGVSQNPRHKITKRGQNVTFRCDPISEHNRLYWYRQTLGQGPEFLTYFQNEAQLEKSRLLSDRFSAERPKGSFSTLEIQRTEQGDSAMYLCASSLQSQGNYNEQFFGPGTRLTVL.